Sequencing of this T cell receptor beta chain was carried out in a study of T-cell reconstitution after alpha-beta-depleted transplantation in children. General study findings and limits: By about two months after transplant, alpha-beta T cells reportedly arose from several hundred graft clones that had expanded. T-cell counts and diversity at one year following transplant were attributed mainly to newly produced T cells. In some patients, recipient T cells and intrathymic progenitors surviving conditioning explained high day-60 diversity.

Trimming shortened V by 4 bases and J by 1 base, and 8 bases separated the two germline ends. Germline V CDR1 and CDR2: ENHRY, SYGVKD. There are 14 residues in the CDR3. This clonotype was observed a few times. Its antigen remains unidentified. Library preparation (for TCRbeta) was performed with unique molecular identifiers. TCRdb fed the PCR reads into MiXCR, producing one record per CDR3 protein. The table has about 110,000 distinct CDR3 sequences, about a tenth seen once. This chain joins TRBV10-3 and TRBJ2-1, with D possibly TRBD1 on 6 matching bases. Sample: PBMCs, taken before TCRalphabeta/CD19-depleted stem cell transplant. The clonotype originates from a boy aged 2 to 9 with acute lymphoblastic leukemia, due to receive a stem cell transplant. In DNA form, the CDR3 reads TGTGCCATCAGTGTAGGGGGTTCCTACAATGAGCAGTTCTTC. Translating it yields CAISVGGSYNEQFF.